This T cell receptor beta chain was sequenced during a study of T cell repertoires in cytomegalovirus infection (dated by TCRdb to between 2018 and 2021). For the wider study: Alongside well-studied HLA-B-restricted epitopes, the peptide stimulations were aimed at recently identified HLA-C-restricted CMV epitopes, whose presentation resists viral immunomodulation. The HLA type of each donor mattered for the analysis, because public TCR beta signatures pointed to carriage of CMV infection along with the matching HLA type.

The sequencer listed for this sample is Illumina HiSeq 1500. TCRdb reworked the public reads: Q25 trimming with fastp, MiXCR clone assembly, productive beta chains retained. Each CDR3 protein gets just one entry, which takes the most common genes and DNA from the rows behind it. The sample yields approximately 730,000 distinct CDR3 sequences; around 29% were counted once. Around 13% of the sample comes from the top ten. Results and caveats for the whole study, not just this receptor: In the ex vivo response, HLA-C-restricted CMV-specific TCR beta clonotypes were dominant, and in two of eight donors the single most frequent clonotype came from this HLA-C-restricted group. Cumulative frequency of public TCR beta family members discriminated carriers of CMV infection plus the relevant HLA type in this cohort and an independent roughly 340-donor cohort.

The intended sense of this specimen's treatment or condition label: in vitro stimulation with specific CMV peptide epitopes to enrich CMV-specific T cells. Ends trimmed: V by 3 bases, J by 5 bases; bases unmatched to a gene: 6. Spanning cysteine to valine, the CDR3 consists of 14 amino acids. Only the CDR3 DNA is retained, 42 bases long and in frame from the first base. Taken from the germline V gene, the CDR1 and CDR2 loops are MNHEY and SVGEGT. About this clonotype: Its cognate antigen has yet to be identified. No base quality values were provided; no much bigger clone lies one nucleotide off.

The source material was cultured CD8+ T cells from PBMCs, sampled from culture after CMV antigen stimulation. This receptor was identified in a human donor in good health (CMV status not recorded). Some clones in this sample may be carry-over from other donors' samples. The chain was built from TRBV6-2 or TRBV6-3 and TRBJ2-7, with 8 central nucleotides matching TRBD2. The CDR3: CASSYRGGLDEQYV. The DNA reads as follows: TGTGCCAGCAGTTATCGGGGGGGCTTGGACGAGCAGTACGTC.